Each of the 5 T cell receptor beta chains below was sequenced from the same sample in a study of T-cell reconstitution after alpha-beta-depleted transplantation in children. Unique molecular identifiers tagged the TCRbeta library. TCRdb re-called the PCR reads with MiXCR, one entry per CDR3 protein. This sample has 490,000 or so distinct CDR3 sequences, with around 13% found just once. This sample comprised PBMCs from the stem cell graft donor, obtained from the stem cell graft. The receptor source for this set is a human donor who donated a stem cell graft to a child with combined immunodeficiency.

This sequence joins TRBV7-2 and TRBJ1-2, with 8 bases aligning to TRBD1. The germline V gene has CDR1 SGHTA and CDR2 FQGNSA. J gave up 8 bases and V 4 bases, and 6 bases lay outside the gene matches. This CDR3 is 13 amino acids long. The CDR3 DNA reads TGTGCCAGCAGCTCGGACAGGGTGGGGGGCTACACCTTC. Translated, it gives CASSSDRVGGYTF.

In this sample, this clonotype turned up a few times. The chain carries TRBV9 and TRBJ1-1; 7 nucleotides agree with TRBD1. Trimming cost V 4 bases and J 0 bases; bases outside gene matches: 15. There are 18 residues in the CDR3. The germline V gene encodes CDR1 SGDLS and CDR2 YYNGEE. The CDR3 spells CASSSSAGQNLMNTEAFF. CDR3 DNA: TGTGCCAGCAGCTCAAGCGCGGGACAGAACTTGATGAACACTGAAGCTTTCTTT.

This clonotype was counted a single time. Given the absence of the conserved phenylalanine or tryptophan at the CDR3 end, a read error is likely. The chain couples TRBV10-3 to TRBJ1-1, with D maybe TRBD1 (6 bases). The CDR3 extends over 13 amino acids. Germline CDR1 and CDR2: ENHRY and SYGVKD. V dropped 6 bases and J dropped 5 bases, with 13 bases sitting between them. CDR3 in DNA: TGTGCCATCAGCCCCGGAGGGGGGACTGAAGCTTTCTAT. This gives the protein CAISPGGGTEAFY.

This clonotype was counted at least ten times. The J gene is TRBJ1-5, the V gene TRBV20-1, with D maybe TRBD1 (6 bases). The CDR3 contains 15 residues. The V gene's germline CDR1 is DFQATT and CDR2 SNEGSKA (reference sequence). The V end was cut by 5 bases, the J end by 3 bases, with 17 bases between. In nucleotides, the CDR3 is TGCAGTGCTCGCGGACAGAGCGAATTCAATCAGCCCCAGCATTTT. Translating gives CSARGQSEFNQPQHF.

This clonotype appeared a few times. The chain links TRBV3-1 to TRBJ2-1; TRBD1 or TRBD2 may be the D gene (6 bases each). Trimming left V 2 bases short and J 8 bases short, with 10 bases between. Germline CDR1 is LGHDT and CDR2 is YNNKEL (reference sequence). The CDR3 length is 13 residues. The CDR3 reads CASSQWGADEQFF. The CDR3 DNA follows: TGTGCCAGCAGCCAATGGGGGGCGGATGAGCAGTTCTTC.